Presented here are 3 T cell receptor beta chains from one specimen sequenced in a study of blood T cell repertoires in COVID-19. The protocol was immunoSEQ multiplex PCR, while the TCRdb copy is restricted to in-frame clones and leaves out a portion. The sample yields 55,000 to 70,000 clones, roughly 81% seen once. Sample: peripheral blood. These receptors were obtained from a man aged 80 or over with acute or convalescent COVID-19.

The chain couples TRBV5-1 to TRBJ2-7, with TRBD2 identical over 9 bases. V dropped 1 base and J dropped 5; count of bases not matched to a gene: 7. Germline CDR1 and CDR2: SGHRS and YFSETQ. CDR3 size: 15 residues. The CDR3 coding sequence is TGCGCCAGCAGCTTGTGGGCGGGAGGGCCGGACGAGCAGTACTTC. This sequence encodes CASSLWAGGPDEQYF.

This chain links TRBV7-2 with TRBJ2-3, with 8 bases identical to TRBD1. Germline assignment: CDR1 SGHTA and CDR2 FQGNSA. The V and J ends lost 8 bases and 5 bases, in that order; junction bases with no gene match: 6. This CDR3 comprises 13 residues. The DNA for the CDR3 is TGTGCCAGCGCACAGGACAGGGAAGATACGCAGTATTTT. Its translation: CASAQDREDTQYF.

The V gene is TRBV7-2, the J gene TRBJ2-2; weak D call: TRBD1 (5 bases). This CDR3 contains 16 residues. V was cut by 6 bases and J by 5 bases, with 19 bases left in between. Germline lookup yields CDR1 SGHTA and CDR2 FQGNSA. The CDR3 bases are TGTGCCAGCAGACACCCTAGGGGATTCCTTACCGGGGAGCTGTTTTTT. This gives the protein CASRHPRGFLTGELFF.